The next 32 T cell receptor beta chains were all read from a single sample in a study of blood T cells in healthy people across ages. A J-beta primer mix and a sample-barcoded 5' primer were used in a second PCR of about 7 to 12 cycles. TCRdb re-called the 5' RACE reads through MiXCR, storing one row per CDR3 protein. The table lists 550,000 to 700,000 distinct CDR3 sequences, roughly 29% of them singletons. Sequenced material: blood. All receptors derive from a woman in her 70s in good health.

This clonotype was detected only a few times. The rearrangement joins TRBV24-1 to TRBJ2-5; TRBD2 is a possible D gene (5 bases). The CDR3 is 12 amino acids. The germline CDR1 and CDR2 sequences are KGHDR and SFDVKD. Trimming pared 9 bases from V and 1 base from J, leaving 8 bases between. The DNA of the CDR3 is TGTGCCACCGCGGACTTCCAAGAGACCCAGTACTTC. This gives the protein CATADFQETQYF.

The J gene is TRBJ1-2, the V gene TRBV12-3 or TRBV12-4, with 9 bases aligning to TRBD1. V lost 6 bases to trimming and J lost 8 bases; unmatched junction nucleotides: 7. This CDR3 is 13 amino acids long. The chain's CDR3 is CASRIGQGKGYTF. The CDR3 DNA is TGTGCCAGCAGAATTGGACAGGGGAAAGGCTACACCTTC.

There are many counts of this clonotype. This chain connects TRBV12-3 or TRBV12-4 to TRBJ1-1; no clear D. The CDR3 runs 13 residues. The V and J ends lost 2 bases and 3 bases respectively, with 7 bases between them. CDR3 sequence: CASSLFRDTEAFF. CDR3 sequence (DNA): TGTGCCAGCAGTTTATTTCGGGACACTGAAGCTTTCTTT.

The chain combines TRBV6-2 or TRBV6-3 with TRBJ2-1; D gene uncertain. Deletions cut 0 bases from V and 11 bases from J, with 5 bases between. Germline V CDR1 and CDR2: MNHEY, SVGEGT. CDR3 length: 11 residues. CDR3 amino acids: CASSYSNQQFF. In nucleotides, the CDR3 is TGTGCCAGCAGTTACTCGAATCAGCAGTTCTTC.

This clonotype has a handful of counts. J is TRBJ1-1 and V is TRBV10-3; D perhaps matches TRBD1 (5 bases). The CDR3 is 15 amino acids. The germline V gene has CDR1 ENHRY and CDR2 SYGVKD. V was clipped by 0 bases and J by 4 bases, with 12 bases between them. The CDR3 bases are TGTGCCATCAGTGAGTCTGCCAGGGTATCCACTGAAGCTTTCTTT. Protein: CAISESARVSTEAFF.

J is TRBJ1-4 and V is TRBV4-2; D gene uncertain. There are 14 residues in the CDR3. Germline assignment: CDR1 LGHNA and CDR2 YNFKEQ. Trimming left V 1 base short and J 5 bases short, with 8 bases between. The CDR3 region is CASSQAGMNEKLFF. As DNA, the CDR3 is TGTGCCAGCAGCCAAGCCGGGATGAATGAAAAACTGTTTTTT.

CDR3 in DNA: TGTGCCACCAGTGCGGGACTAGCGGGGACCGAGCAGTACTTC. This translates into CATSAGLAGTEQYF. This chain connects TRBV24-1 to TRBJ2-7, with 13 bases fitting TRBD2. CDR1 is KGHDR and CDR2 is SFDVKD in the germline V gene. Trimming cost V 5 bases and J 6 bases; bases outside gene matches: 3. This CDR3 is built from 14 residues.

On this clonotype: At one of its ends the junction is not consistent with the germline gene, which may arise from a read error. This chain joins TRBV20-1 and TRBJ2-3; 16 nucleotides match TRBD2. There are 16 residues in the CDR3. The V gene's germline CDR1 is DFQATT and CDR2 SNEGSKA (reference sequence). CDR3: CSAAPGLAGGKDTQCF. CDR3 coding DNA: TGCAGTGCTGCACCGGGACTAGCGGGGGGGAAAGATACGCAGTGTTTT.

The chain combines TRBV3-1 with TRBJ1-1; D gene uncertain. CDR3 length: 14 amino acids. Trimming pared 3 bases from V and 5 bases from J, leaving 13 bases between. CDR1 is LGHDT, CDR2 YNNKEL, per germline (reference sequence). As DNA, the CDR3 is TGTGCCAGCAGCCAGAGGGCCGCGGGGACTGAAGCTTTCTTT. As protein: CASSQRAAGTEAFF. Based on the CDR3 plus reference TRBV3-1 and TRBJ1-1, the full variable domain is DTAVSQTPKYLVTQMGNDKSIKCEQNLGHDTMYWYKQDSKKFLKIMFSYNNKELIINETVPNRFSPKSPDKAHLNLHINSLELGDSAVYFCASSQRAAGTEAFFGQGTRLTVV.

Only a few counts were recorded for this clonotype. At one of its ends the junction is not consistent with the germline gene, which may arise from a read error. In DNA, the CDR3 is TGTGCCAGCAGCGCCGGGACTAGCGGTTACACAGATACGCGGTATTTT. Translated, it gives CASSAGTSGYTDTRYF. The chain joins TRBV2 to TRBJ2-3, with TRBD2 matching over 11 bases. Per germline, CDR1 SNHLY and CDR2 FYNNEI. CDR3 length: 16 amino acids.

This clonotype was counted only a few times. This chain connects TRBV4-3 to TRBJ2-5; weak D call: TRBD2 (6 bases). V shed 1 base and J shed 2 bases, with 11 bases lying between them. CDR3 length equals 15 residues. CDR1 is LGHNA, CDR2 YSLEER, per germline. CDR3 DNA sequence: TGCGCCAGCAGCCAAGTTGGCGCGGGGCAAGAGACCCAGTACTTC. It translates to CASSQVGAGQETQYF.

The chain combines TRBV12-3 or TRBV12-4 with TRBJ2-5; the match to TRBD2 covers 8 bases. This CDR3 contains 18 residues. V lost 5 bases and J lost 0; bases outside the gene matches: 14. The CDR3 spells CASSPRGAGGQYQETQYF. The CDR3 DNA follows: TGTGCCAGCAGTCCAAGGGGGGCGGGGGGTCAGTACCAAGAGACCCAGTACTTC.

V and J are TRBV18 and TRBJ2-5, with D maybe TRBD2 (6 bases). This CDR3 is 13 amino acids long. Trimming shortened V by 6 bases and J by 3 bases, and 11 bases separated the two germline ends. The germline CDR1 and CDR2 sequences are KGHSH and LQKENI. The CDR3 loop is CASSRGGEETQYF. CDR3 nucleotides: TGTGCCAGCTCCCGCGGAGGGGAAGAGACCCAGTACTTC.

This clonotype was counted a few times. One end of the junction does not line up with germline, which may come from a read error. This sequence joins TRBV18 and TRBJ1-1, with D uncertain. CDR1 and CDR2 (germline): KGHSH, LQKENI. This CDR3 spans 14 amino acids. CDR3 sequence reads: CASSPEWRNTEAFF. CDR3 bases: TGTGCCAGCTCACCAGAATGGCGTAACACCGAAGCTTTCTTT.

In regard to this clonotype: The junction and the germline gene differ at one end; a read error may be behind it. CDR3 sequence: CASSQTGGPEETRYF. The CDR3 coding sequence is TGTGCCAGCAGCCAAACCGGGGGGCCTGAAGAGACCCGGTACTTC. This chain connects TRBV7-6 to TRBJ2-5; the D gene is possibly TRBD2 (7 bases). Looked up from germline, CDR1 is SGHVS and CDR2 is FNYEAQ. CDR3 length equals 15 residues. Drawing the rest from reference TRBV7-6 and TRBJ2-5, the complete variable domain is GAGVSQSPRYKVTKRGQDVALRCDPISGHVSLYWYRQALGQGPEFLTYFNYEAQQDKSGLPNDRFSAERPEGSISTLTIQRTEQRDSAMYRCASSQTGGPEETRYFGPGTRLLVL.

In its sample, this clonotype was seen a few times. Written as DNA, the CDR3 is TGTGCCAGCGCCTTGCAGCGAGCTGAAGCTTTCTTT. Its translation is CASALQRAEAFF. The V call is TRBV18, the J call TRBJ1-1; unclear D gene. CDR1 and CDR2 from the germline V gene are KGHSH and LQKENI. This CDR3 contains 12 residues. V shed 8 bases and J shed 6 bases, with 13 bases lying between them.

This clonotype was found a few times. This chain joins TRBV24-1 and TRBJ2-1; 12 bases match TRBD2. The V and J ends lost 5 bases and 8 bases, in that order; junction bases with no gene match: 9. The CDR3 runs to 16 residues. Germline V lookup: CDR1 KGHDR, CDR2 SFDVKD. CDR3 nucleotides: TGTGCCACCAGTGGCGGGCTAGCGGGGGGGCGCCATGAGCAGTTCTTC. This sequence encodes CATSGGLAGGRHEQFF.

A few counts support this clonotype. The chain recombines TRBV28 with TRBJ2-3; D may be TRBD2 (5 bases). The CDR3 contains 15 residues. Looked up from germline, CDR1 is MDHEN and CDR2 is SYDVKM. V was shortened by 3 bases and J by 1 base, with 11 bases between the two germline ends. The CDR3 region has the DNA TGTGCCAGCAGTTTCGGGAAGAGCCGCACAGATACGCAGTATTTT. Its protein product is CASSFGKSRTDTQYF. Using reference TRBV28 and TRBJ2-3 for the parts outside the CDR3, the full variable domain is DVKVTQSSRYLVKRTGEKVFLECVQDMDHENMFWYRQDPGLGLRLIYFSYDVKMKEKGDIPEGYSVSREKKERFSLILESASTNQTSMYLCASSFGKSRTDTQYFGPGTRLTVL.

The rearrangement uses TRBV5-1 and TRBJ2-1; possible D gene TRBD2, 5 bases. The CDR3 consists of 14 residues. Germline assignment: CDR1 SGHRS and CDR2 YFSETQ. The V gene lost 4 bases and the J gene lost 4 bases, with 12 bases spanning the gap. The CDR3 protein is CASSLALVYNEQFF. The DNA of the CDR3 is TGCGCCAGCAGCCTAGCTTTAGTTTACAATGAGCAGTTCTTC.

The J gene is TRBJ1-6, the V gene TRBV6-1; maybe TRBD1 (5 bases). The CDR3 contains 15 residues. The germline V gene encodes CDR1 MNHNS and CDR2 SASEGT. Trimming removed 3 bases at V and 7 bases at J, with 13 bases between. The CDR3 region has the DNA TGTGCCAGCAGTGAGGGACTGACGTCCAATTCACCCCTCCACTTT. It codes for CASSEGLTSNSPLHF.

The chain employs TRBV3-1 and TRBJ1-4; perhaps TRBD1 as D (5 bases). Germline V gene data show CDR1 as LGHDT and CDR2 as YNNKEL (reference sequence). V lost 4 bases and J lost 13, with 16 bases in between. The CDR3 has 13 amino acids. CDR3 in DNA: TGTGCCAGCAGCCCGCGGGGGGGTGGTCGACTGTTTTTT. Its protein is CASSPRGGGRLFF.

This chain connects TRBV6-2 or TRBV6-3 to TRBJ2-7; D might be TRBD2 (6 bases). The CDR3 runs 14 residues. V was trimmed by 4 bases and J by 4 bases, leaving 14 bases between them. Germline V gene data show CDR1 as MNHEY and CDR2 as SVGEGT. CDR3 nucleotides: TGTGCCAGCAGTTCGACCGGGACTTATTACGAGCAGTACTTC. The encoded protein is CASSSTGTYYEQYF.

The chain carries TRBV12-3 or TRBV12-4 and TRBJ1-2; no definite D call. This CDR3 is 15 amino acids long. V shed 4 bases and J shed 1 base, with 13 bases lying between them. CDR3 nucleotide sequence: TGTGCCAGCAGTTCGTACAGCGGGTTTAACTATGGCTACACCTTC. As protein: CASSSYSGFNYGYTF.

V and J are TRBV7-2 and TRBJ2-5; no firm D call. TRBJ2-7 explains the end of the DNA better; the J call may be wrong. The CDR3 is made up of 11 amino acids. The germline V gene has CDR1 SGHTA and CDR2 FQGNSA. The CDR3 is CASSFINEQYF. CDR3 DNA sequence: TGTGCCAGCAGCTTTATCAACGAGCAGTACTTC.

The rearrangement links TRBV28 to TRBJ2-3; TRBD1 agrees at 10 bases. The CDR3 is 16 residues long. V shed 6 bases and J 3 bases; nucleotides not matched to a gene: 9. Germline V gene data show CDR1 as MDHEN and CDR2 as SYDVKM. DNA for the CDR3: TGTGCCAGCAGCTTAGGACAGGGGGTATCTACAGATACGCAGTATTTT. As protein: CASSLGQGVSTDTQYF.

This chain joins TRBV7-2 and TRBJ2-7; 8 positions agree with TRBD1. The CDR3 spans 17 residues. J was trimmed by 2 bases and V by 5 bases; bases with no gene match: 14. Germline V gives CDR1 SGHTA, CDR2 FQGNSA. The CDR3 DNA reads TGTGCCAGCAGCACCGGAAACAGGGGGAGTTTCACCTACGAGCAGTACTTC. Amino acid sequence: CASSTGNRGSFTYEQYF.

This clonotype was found a few times. The chain links TRBV7-8 to TRBJ1-2; D possibly corresponds to TRBD1 (6 bases). The CDR3 runs to 12 residues. Looked up from germline, CDR1 is SGHVS and CDR2 is FQNEAQ. Trimming stripped 11 bases from V and 4 bases from J, with 14 bases between. The CDR3 spells CASAGAGYGYTF. The CDR3 region has the DNA TGTGCCTCAGCAGGGGCAGGCTATGGCTACACCTTC.

This chain links TRBV27 with TRBJ2-3; D call uncertain. Germline V gene sequence: CDR1 MNHEY, CDR2 SMNVEV (reference sequence). This CDR3 has 16 amino acids. With 5 bases removed from V and 6 bases from J, the gap between germline ends came to 21 bases. The CDR3 loop reads CASSRTFRVFFDTQYF. The CDR3 DNA reads as TGTGCCAGCAGTCGGACGTTTCGTGTTTTTTTTGATACGCAGTATTTT.

The rearrangement uses TRBV29-1 and TRBJ2-5; 8 bases are shared with TRBD2. The J call could be wrong; TRBJ2-1 is a better fit for the DNA end. This CDR3 spans 14 amino acids. CDR1 is SQVTM, CDR2 ANQGSEA, per germline. The CDR3 bases are TGCAGCGTTGAAAAGCGGACTAGCAACAATGAGCAGTTCTTC. It yields the protein CSVEKRTSNNEQFF.

This clonotype was observed a handful of times. The chain has TRBV27 and TRBJ1-5; possibly TRBD1 for D (6 bases). The CDR3 consists of 15 residues. Germline V lookup: CDR1 MNHEY, CDR2 SMNVEV (reference sequence). V lost 0 bases and J lost 4, with 10 bases in between. DNA of the CDR3: TGTGCCAGCAGTTTATCGCCGCAGGGGAATCAGCCCCAGCATTTT. Translation: CASSLSPQGNQPQHF.

Ten or more counts support this clonotype. The chain uses TRBV6-1 and TRBJ2-3, with D possibly TRBD2 on 6 matching bases. The length of the CDR3 is 15 residues. The V gene's germline CDR1 is MNHNS and CDR2 SASEGT. The V end lost 6 bases, the J end lost 0 bases, and 13 bases lay between the germline ends. CDR3 nucleotides: TGTGCCAGCAGGTTAGCGGAACTTAGCACAGATACGCAGTATTTT. It is translated as CASRLAELSTDTQYF.

This clonotype was seen a handful of times. V and J are TRBV4-2 and TRBJ1-6; no clear D. CDR3 length equals 15 residues. V lost 3 bases, J lost 7 bases, and 13 bases lay in between. Germline V gene lookup returns CDR1 LGHNA and CDR2 YNFKEQ. Here the CDR3 DNA reads TGTGCCAGCAGCCAGGTAGAACGCACGAATTCACCCCTCCACTTT. Protein product: CASSQVERTNSPLHF.